The 17 T cell receptor beta chains in this list originate from one sample, sequenced in a study of early T cells in non-severe SARS-CoV-2 infection. TCRdb analysed the 5' RACE reads with MiXCR anew, one entry per CDR3 protein. Of tens of thousands of distinct CDR3 sequences listed, about 10% are singletons. The starting material was whole blood, obtained at baseline. The receptors derive from an adult who was a healthcare worker with PCR-confirmed SARS-CoV-2 infection or an uninfected control (not recorded which).

The chain links TRBV9 to TRBJ2-7; tentative D call: TRBD2 (6 bases). The CDR3 length is 15 residues. The V gene's germline CDR1 is SGDLS and CDR2 YYNGEE. Trimming cost V 1 base and J 5 bases, with 16 bases left between them. CDR3 nucleotide sequence: TGTGCCAGCAGCGTAATGAGCGGAGGAGGGGACGAGCAGTACTTC. This gives the protein CASSVMSGGGDEQYF.

This clonotype was seen repeatedly, ten times or more. The chain uses TRBV2 and TRBJ2-1; 12 nucleotides align to TRBD2. CDR3 length: 14 residues. V was pared by 7 bases and J by 10 bases, with 8 bases of the junction left unmatched. Germline V gives CDR1 SNHLY, CDR2 FYNNEI. The CDR3 is CASTRLAGALEQFF. DNA of the CDR3: TGTGCCAGCACCCGACTAGCGGGAGCGTTGGAGCAGTTCTTC.

The DNA of the CDR3 is TGTGCCAGCAGAGTTGGGGCTCTGGGTAATGAGCAGTTCTTC. This sequence encodes CASRVGALGNEQFF. The chain recombines TRBV13 with TRBJ2-1; weak D call: TRBD1 (5 bases). The CDR3 runs to 14 residues. Germline CDR1 is PRHDT and CDR2 is FYEKMQ (reference sequence). Trimming stripped 6 bases from V and 7 bases from J, with 16 bases between.

There are a few counts of this clonotype. The chain employs TRBV7-9 and TRBJ2-3; D unclear. Trimming removed 6 bases from V and 1 base from J, with 14 bases in between. The CDR3 totals 15 residues. Germline loops: CDR1 SEHNR, CDR2 FQNEAQ (reference sequence). CDR3 loop: CASSLSEAGTDTQYF. The CDR3 nucleotides read TGTGCCAGCAGTCTATCCGAGGCGGGCACAGATACGCAGTATTTT. Full variable domain (rest looked up from reference TRBV7-9 and TRBJ2-3): DTGVSQNPRHKITKRGQNVTFRCDPISEHNRLYWYRQTLGQGPEFLTYFQNEAQLEKSRLLSDRFSAERPKGSFSTLEIQRTEQGDSAMYLCASSLSEAGTDTQYFGPGTRLTVL.

This clonotype was found many times. V gene TRBV7-3 combines with J gene TRBJ2-5, with TRBD2 as a possible D gene (6 bases). The CDR3 spans 15 residues. Trimming pared 3 bases from V and 2 bases from J, leaving 13 bases between. Germline-derived CDR1 and CDR2 are SGHTA and FQGTGA. CDR3 amino acids: CASSFRGAEQETQYF. In DNA form, the CDR3 reads TGTGCCAGCAGCTTCCGCGGGGCGGAACAAGAGACCCAGTACTTC.

The genes are TRBV7-9 and TRBJ2-1, with TRBD2 matching over 8 bases. V lost 5 bases to trimming and J lost 6 bases; unmatched junction nucleotides: 9. The CDR3 covers 15 residues. Germline V gene sequence: CDR1 SEHNR, CDR2 FQNEAQ (reference sequence). The CDR3: CASSPGPGLVNEQFF. The CDR3 region has the DNA TGTGCCAGCAGCCCCGGTCCGGGACTAGTCAATGAGCAGTTCTTC.

This sequence joins TRBV7-2 and TRBJ2-7; tentatively, D is TRBD2 (6 bases). The ends were cut back, 8 bases at V and 5 bases at J, with 19 bases in the middle. The germline CDR1 and CDR2 sequences are SGHTA and FQGNSA. The CDR3 spans 14 residues. CDR3 sequence reads: CASSPGGSLHEQYF. CDR3 DNA sequence: TGTGCCAGCTCCCCCGGGGGTTCCCTCCACGAGCAGTACTTC.

This clonotype was observed a handful of times. The chain employs TRBV29-1 and TRBJ2-5, with D perhaps assigned TRBD1 or TRBD2 (5 bases each). CDR3 length: 12 amino acids. Germline lookup yields CDR1 SQVTM and CDR2 ANQGSEA. Trimming shortened V by 7 bases and J by 5 bases, and 14 bases separated the two germline ends. The CDR3 spells CSGLRGRETQYF. In DNA, the CDR3 is TGCAGCGGGCTAAGGGGACGGGAGACCCAGTACTTC.

This clonotype was counted at least ten times. The V gene is TRBV20-1, the J gene TRBJ2-3; perhaps TRBD2 as D (6 bases). From germline, CDR1 is DFQATT and CDR2 SNEGSKA (reference sequence). V lost 1 base, J lost 0 bases, and 8 bases lay in between. The CDR3 loop spans 14 amino acids. The CDR3 nucleotides read TGCAGTGCTAGAGTCGGGACTAGCACAGATACGCAGTATTTT. This sequence encodes CSARVGTSTDTQYF.

This clonotype has only a few counts. The chain joins TRBV9 to TRBJ2-7; tentative D call: TRBD1 (7 bases). The germline CDR1 and CDR2 sequences are SGDLS and YYNGEE. V lost 3 bases to trimming and J lost 3 bases, with 10 bases between them. CDR3 size: 13 residues. The chain's CDR3 is CASSGRGDYEQYF. The CDR3 bases are TGTGCCAGCAGCGGCAGGGGGGACTACGAGCAGTACTTC.

In this sample, this clonotype turned up many times. The rearrangement uses TRBV19 and TRBJ2-1; 13 bases line up with TRBD2. Trimming at V came to 6 bases and at J to 7 bases, leaving 3 bases not matched to a gene. Germline values: CDR1 LNHDA, CDR2 SQIVND (reference sequence). This CDR3 has 14 residues. The CDR3 loop reads CASSRLAGGNEQFF. Here the CDR3 DNA reads TGTGCCAGTAGCCGACTAGCGGGAGGTAATGAGCAGTTCTTC.

This clonotype has a handful of counts. The chain carries TRBV13 and TRBJ2-1; 12 bases fit TRBD2. Germline-derived CDR1 and CDR2 are PRHDT and FYEKMQ (reference sequence). Trimming cost V 3 bases and J 4 bases; bases outside gene matches: 7. CDR3 size: 17 residues. CDR3 nucleotides: TGTGCCAGCAGCTTGATGACTAGCGGGAGAAGGTACAATGAGCAGTTCTTC. This encodes CASSLMTSGRRYNEQFF.

This clonotype occurred many times. This chain joins TRBV25-1 and TRBJ2-5, with unresolved D. The ends were cut back, 5 bases at V and 4 bases at J, with 5 bases in the middle. Per germline, CDR1 MGHDK and CDR2 SYGVNS. There are 11 residues in the CDR3. The CDR3 loop reads CASSTLETQYF. CDR3 coding DNA: TGTGCCAGCAGTACTTTAGAGACCCAGTACTTC.

This clonotype was counted a few times. The chain is built from TRBV5-4 and TRBJ2-7; 12 bases agree with TRBD1. The J segment lost 5 bases and the V segment lost 4 bases, leaving 7 bases of the junction unmatched. The CDR3 has 15 residues. Germline loops: CDR1 SGHNT, CDR2 YYREEE (reference sequence). CDR3 bases: TGTGCCAGCAGCCTCCTGGGACAGGGGGCGGACGAGCAGTACTTC. Translating it yields CASSLLGQGADEQYF.

This clonotype was seen a few times. For the CDR3, the DNA is TGCAGCGTCCTGGGGAGCTCCTACGAGCAGTACTTC. This gives the protein CSVLGSSYEQYF. The genes are TRBV29-1 and TRBJ2-7, with D tentatively TRBD2 (5 bases). The germline V gene has CDR1 SQVTM and CDR2 ANQGSEA. This CDR3 has 12 amino acids. V lost 6 bases and J lost 0, with 9 bases in between.

This clonotype was detected only a few times. V gene TRBV24-1 combines with J gene TRBJ1-1; the D gene is possibly TRBD1 (5 bases). The CDR3 extends over 13 amino acids. Germline CDR1 KGHDR, CDR2 SFDVKD. Deletions cut 7 bases from V and 3 bases from J, with 11 bases between. The CDR3 region has the DNA TGTGCCACCAGGTCCGGGGCTTACACTGAAGCTTTCTTT. Translation: CATRSGAYTEAFF.

This clonotype was seen many times. The chain recombines TRBV2 with TRBJ1-5; D is ambiguous. The V end lost 7 bases, the J end lost 1 base, and 5 bases lay between the germline ends. This CDR3 has 12 residues. Germline V gives CDR1 SNHLY, CDR2 FYNNEI. The CDR3 sequence: CASKGSNQPQHF. The CDR3 region has the DNA TGTGCCAGCAAAGGGAGCAATCAGCCCCAGCATTTT.